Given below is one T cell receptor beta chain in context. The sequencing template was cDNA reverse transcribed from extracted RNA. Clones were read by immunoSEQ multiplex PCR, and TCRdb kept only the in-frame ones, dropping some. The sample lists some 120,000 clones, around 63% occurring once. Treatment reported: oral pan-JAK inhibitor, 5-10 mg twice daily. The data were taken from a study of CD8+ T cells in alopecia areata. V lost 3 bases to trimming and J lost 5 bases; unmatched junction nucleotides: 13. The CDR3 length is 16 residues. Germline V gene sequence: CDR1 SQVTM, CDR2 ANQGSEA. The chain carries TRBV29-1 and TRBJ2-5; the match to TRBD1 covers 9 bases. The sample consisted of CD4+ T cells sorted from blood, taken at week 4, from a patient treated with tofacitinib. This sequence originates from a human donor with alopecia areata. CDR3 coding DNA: TGCAGCGTTGACCCCCTACAGGGGGCGGCAGGGGAGACCCAGTACTTC. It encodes CSVDPLQGAAGETQYF.